One and the same sample provided the 27 T cell receptor beta chains below, sequenced in a study of T cells after yellow fever vaccination. One entry per CDR3 protein, called by TCRdb with MiXCR from the 5' RACE reads. The data hold 610,000 or so distinct CDR3 sequences, with 9% to 15% observed a single time. The sequenced sample was PBMCs, obtained on the day of the yellow fever booster vaccination. The receptors were gathered from a man aged 25-40 years who received the YFV17D yellow fever vaccine.

CDR3 bases: TGTGCCAGCAGCCAGGACACGTACAATGAGCAGTTCTTC. It codes for CASSQDTYNEQFF. The V and J genes are TRBV7-9 and TRBJ2-1; D is perhaps TRBD1 (5 bases). Trimming stripped 5 bases from V and 4 bases from J, with 9 bases between. The CDR3 spans 13 residues. Germline lookup yields CDR1 SEHNR and CDR2 FQNEAQ (reference sequence).

This clonotype turned up a few times. V and J are TRBV5-1 and TRBJ2-1; 11 bases are a match to TRBD2. CDR3 length: 18 residues. The ends lost 4 bases at V and 0 bases at J; junction bases unmatched: 9. Germline V gives CDR1 SGHRS, CDR2 YFSETQ. CDR3 region: CASSGTKTSGVSYNEQFF. CDR3 DNA: TGCGCCAGCAGCGGCACCAAGACTAGCGGGGTCTCCTACAATGAGCAGTTCTTC.

This clonotype showed up just a few times. CDR3: CASSQGLSGVEQYF. CDR3 sequence (DNA): TGTGCCAGCAGCCAAGGGCTGTCCGGGGTCGAGCAGTACTTC. The chain has TRBV3-1 and TRBJ2-7, with D possibly matching TRBD2 (5 bases). The CDR3 consists of 14 residues. Germline CDR1 and CDR2: LGHDT and YNNKEL (reference sequence). The V end lost 1 base, the J end lost 6 bases, and 13 bases lay between the germline ends.

This clonotype has just a few counts. This rearrangement joins TRBV12-3 or TRBV12-4 to TRBJ1-1, with TRBD1 matching over 7 bases. The CDR3 has 14 amino acids. Unmatched junction bases numbered 6, after V lost 7 bases and J lost 1 base. This CDR3 is CASNENRGNTEAFF. The CDR3 nucleotides are TGTGCCAGCAATGAAAACAGGGGGAACACTGAAGCTTTCTTT.

A few counts support this clonotype. This chain links TRBV15 with TRBJ2-1, with D uncertain. The V gene lost 5 bases and the J gene lost 4 bases, with 21 bases spanning the gap. The CDR3 covers 17 residues. CDR1 and CDR2 from the germline V gene are LNHNV and YYDKDF (reference sequence). CDR3 region: CATSYQEPLRRYNEQFF. CDR3 DNA sequence: TGTGCCACCAGCTACCAAGAACCCCTTCGACGGTACAATGAGCAGTTCTTC.

This clonotype has at least ten counts. The V gene is TRBV4-3, the J gene TRBJ1-1, with D unclear. V lost 4 bases to trimming and J lost 2 bases, with 14 bases between them. Germline V gives CDR1 LGHNA, CDR2 YSLEER. CDR3 length: 15 residues. CDR3 sequence reads: CASSRSTTTNTEAFF. Here the CDR3 DNA reads TGCGCCAGCAGCCGTTCGACGACAACTAACACTGAAGCTTTCTTT.

This clonotype was detected ten times or more. V gene TRBV27 combines with J gene TRBJ2-4; the match to TRBD2 covers 9 bases. The length of the CDR3 is 17 residues. The germline CDR1 and CDR2 sequences are MNHEY and SMNVEV (reference sequence). V gave up 6 bases and J gave up 8 bases; unmatched junction bases: 17. The chain's CDR3 is CASSILSPGTSSHIQYF. The CDR3 DNA sequence: TGTGCCAGCAGCATTCTCTCCCCCGGGACTAGCAGTCACATTCAGTACTTC.

This clonotype was counted between two and nine times. The CDR3 bases are TGTGCCAGCTCACCACCTGGCAGTGCGAGGATATACGAGCAGTACTTC. Amino acids: CASSPPGSARIYEQYF. The rearrangement uses TRBV18 and TRBJ2-7, with D hard to call. In germline, CDR1 is KGHSH, CDR2 LQKENI. The CDR3 spans 16 residues. V gave up 0 bases and J gave up 4 bases, with 16 bases separating them.

This clonotype has a handful of counts. The chain uses TRBV7-9 and TRBJ1-2, with 8 bases matching TRBD1. V shed 0 bases and J 3 bases; nucleotides not matched to a gene: 3. Germline loops: CDR1 SEHNR, CDR2 FQNEAQ (reference sequence). The CDR3 has 15 residues. In DNA form, the CDR3 reads TGTGCCAGCAGCTTAGCGACAGGGGATGACTATGGCTACACCTTC. The encoded protein is CASSLATGDDYGYTF.

This clonotype was observed a handful of times. The chain is built from TRBV7-3 and TRBJ2-1, with 13 bases fitting TRBD2. With 1 base clipped from V and 6 bases from J, the junction kept 18 bases outside the gene matches. The CDR3 runs 21 residues. Germline CDR1 is SGHTA and CDR2 is FQGTGA. CDR3 coding DNA: TGTGCCAGCAGCTTAATGGCCGGGACTAGCGGGAAAATGTATAGAGGCAATGAGCAGTTCTTC. Amino acids: CASSLMAGTSGKMYRGNEQFF.

This sequence joins TRBV10-3 and TRBJ2-3; D remains ambiguous. This CDR3 spans 12 amino acids. Germline V lookup: CDR1 ENHRY, CDR2 SYGVKD. Trimming took off 9 bases at V and 6 bases at J, with 13 bases between the two ends. In DNA form, the CDR3 reads TGTGCCATGGGTGAAGTGTCGGATACGCAGTATTTT. It encodes CAMGEVSDTQYF.

This clonotype was seen just once. This chain uses TRBV6-1 with TRBJ2-7; possibly TRBD2 for D (5 bases). V was shortened by 6 bases and J by 3 bases, with 15 bases between the two germline ends. The germline CDR1 and CDR2 sequences are MNHNS and SASEGT. The CDR3 extends over 14 amino acids. The CDR3 reads CASRSTIGIYEQYF. In DNA form, the CDR3 reads TGTGCCAGCAGGTCCACTATCGGGATCTACGAGCAGTACTTC.

The table lists this clonotype with a few counts. V is TRBV7-9 and J is TRBJ2-7; D not resolved. CDR1 SEHNR and CDR2 FQNEAQ come from the germline V gene (reference sequence). The CDR3 runs 15 residues. Trimming took off 2 bases at V and 4 bases at J, with 15 bases between the two ends. CDR3: CASSLNRGDAYEQYF. CDR3 DNA: TGTGCCAGCAGCTTAAATCGAGGCGATGCATACGAGCAGTACTTC.

This clonotype was counted between two and nine times. The chain carries TRBV7-8 and TRBJ1-5, with D uncertain. Germline CDR1 is SGHVS and CDR2 is FQNEAQ. The CDR3 loop spans 13 amino acids. V dropped 5 bases and J dropped 5 bases, with 10 bases sitting between them. The CDR3 DNA reads TGTGCCAGCAGCAAGGACGGGTATCAGCCCCAGCATTTT. Its protein is CASSKDGYQPQHF.

The chain is built from TRBV12-5 and TRBJ2-3, with TRBD1 as a possible D gene (6 bases). The CDR3 totals 14 residues. The V end was cut by 1 base, the J end by 6 bases, with 11 bases between. CDR1 is LGHNT and CDR2 is FRNRAP in the germline V gene. CDR3 coding DNA: TGTGCTAGTGGTTTGGGACAGGCCGGGGATACGCAGTATTTT. Encoded protein: CASGLGQAGDTQYF.

V is TRBV4-3 and J is TRBJ2-2; 7 bases are shared with TRBD1. The length of the CDR3 is 15 residues. Germline V gene data show CDR1 as LGHNA and CDR2 as YSLEER. Trimming at V came to 4 bases and at J to 7 bases, leaving 9 bases not matched to a gene. This CDR3 reads CASSLSYTGVGELFF. CDR3 in DNA: TGCGCCAGCAGCCTTAGTTACACAGGGGTCGGGGAGCTGTTTTTT.

The rearrangement uses TRBV5-6 and TRBJ1-2; D is uncertain. The V and J ends lost 0 bases and 7 bases respectively, with 13 bases between them. Germline V gene lookup returns CDR1 SGHDT and CDR2 YYEEEE. This CDR3 region has 14 residues. As DNA, the CDR3 is TGTGCCAGCAGCTTGGGTACAGAAACCGGTGGCTACACCTTC. Protein sequence: CASSLGTETGGYTF.

This chain connects TRBV7-2 to TRBJ2-4; D is unclear. CDR3 length equals 14 residues. Trimming cost V 4 bases and J 9 bases, with 16 bases left between them. Per the germline V gene, CDR1 is SGHTA and CDR2 is FQGNSA. The CDR3 is CASSSGASLRIQYF. The CDR3 bases are TGTGCCAGCAGCTCCGGCGCAAGTTTGCGCATTCAGTACTTC.

The rearrangement links TRBV14 to TRBJ2-5; the D gene could be TRBD1 or TRBD2 (5 bases each). Trimming took off 2 bases at V and 7 bases at J, with 14 bases between the two ends. The V gene's germline CDR1 is SGHDN and CDR2 FVKESK. CDR3 size: 14 residues. CDR3 bases: TGTGCCAGCAGCCAACTCGACAGTGGAGGGACCCAGTACTTC. The encoded protein is CASSQLDSGGTQYF.

The V and J genes are TRBV3-1 and TRBJ2-7, with D perhaps TRBD2 (5 bases). The CDR3 sequence is 14 residues long. V lost 0 bases to trimming and J lost 8 bases, with 14 bases between them. The germline CDR1 and CDR2 sequences are LGHDT and YNNKEL (reference sequence). The CDR3 here is CASSQDLGGAQQYF. DNA for the CDR3: TGTGCCAGCAGCCAAGATCTTGGAGGTGCCCAGCAGTACTTC.

This clonotype has a handful of counts. The chain joins TRBV28 to TRBJ2-1; 11 bases match TRBD2. CDR1 is MDHEN and CDR2 is SYDVKM in the germline V gene. J was trimmed by 8 bases and V by 6 bases; bases with no gene match: 12. The CDR3 covers 16 residues. The CDR3 loop reads CASRPSGTSGIDEQFF. The CDR3 coding sequence is TGTGCCAGCAGGCCCTCCGGGACTAGCGGCATTGATGAGCAGTTCTTC.

A few counts support this clonotype. The chain employs TRBV5-1 and TRBJ1-2, with 7 bases that match TRBD1. With V trimmed by 4 bases and J by 2 bases, 5 bases remained unmatched. This CDR3 has 14 amino acids. Germline CDR1 reads SGHRS; CDR2 reads YFSETQ. The CDR3: CASSHRGDNYGYTF. The CDR3 DNA follows: TGCGCCAGCAGCCACAGGGGAGACAACTATGGCTACACCTTC.

This clonotype was counted a few times. This rearrangement joins TRBV3-1 to TRBJ2-7; unclear D gene. Germline V CDR1 and CDR2: LGHDT, YNNKEL (reference sequence). This CDR3 region has 13 residues. V was clipped by 1 base and J by 6 bases, with 10 bases between them. This CDR3 is CASSQAPNGEQYF. CDR3 nucleotide sequence: TGTGCCAGCAGCCAAGCACCGAACGGCGAGCAGTACTTC.

The J gene is TRBJ1-5, the V gene TRBV12-3 or TRBV12-4; no clear D. The CDR3 spans 13 residues. The germline V and J ends were trimmed by 6 bases and 7 bases, with 13 bases remaining between them. The CDR3 spells CASSTIYGQPQHF. The CDR3 bases are TGTGCCAGCAGCACCATTTACGGGCAGCCCCAGCATTTT.

On this clonotype itself: Its ends do not fully match the called genes, so a read error is possible. The rearrangement uses TRBV10-3 and TRBJ1-1; 10 nucleotides agree with TRBD1. The length of the CDR3 is 18 residues. The V gene's germline CDR1 is ENHRY and CDR2 SYGVKD. CDR3 residues: CAIRELDRGRVVNTEAFF. CDR3 sequence (DNA): TGTGCCATCAGGGAGTTAGACAGGGGGCGCGTGGTGAACACTGAAGCTTTCTTT.

This clonotype was detected a few times. This sequence joins TRBV30 and TRBJ2-3; no clear D. CDR3 length: 14 amino acids. V gave up 0 bases and J gave up 6 bases, with 13 bases separating them. Germline V gene data show CDR1 as GTSNPN and CDR2 as SVGIG (reference sequence). The CDR3 here is CAWSVIGTMDTQYF. CDR3 nucleotide sequence: TGTGCCTGGAGTGTAATCGGAACCATGGATACGCAGTATTTT.

This clonotype was seen at least ten times. The chain is built from TRBV5-1 and TRBJ2-1; 7 bases map to TRBD1. The ends lost 4 bases at V and 8 bases at J; junction bases unmatched: 12. The CDR3 sequence is 15 residues long. Germline CDR1 and CDR2: SGHRS and YFSETQ. The CDR3 coding sequence is TGCGCCAGCAGCGTGACAGGGCGCGCCGGTGATGAGCAGTTCTTC. Translating it yields CASSVTGRAGDEQFF.